Listed below are T cell receptor beta chains from one sample, sequenced in a study of blood T cell repertoires in COVID-19. The method was immunoSEQ multiplex PCR; TCRdb's version includes in-frame clones alone and lacks a portion of them. The sample lists 200,000 to 250,000 clones, around 88% occurring once. Specimen: peripheral blood. These receptors were obtained from a man younger than 35 with active or convalescent COVID-19. The CDR3 runs from the conserved cysteine through the conserved F or W. The D gene is left open where the match is weak. Some rows have no size entry. The others give once, few or many, or a class for an expanded clone.

D gene	V gene	clone size	CDR3 length	J gene	CDR3 protein	CDR3 DNA
NA	TRBV2	NA	11	TRBJ2-7	CASGAFYEQYF	TGTGCCAGCGGAGCCTTCTACGAGCAGTACTTC
NA	TRBV5-8	once	13	TRBJ2-7	CASSFEIGAEQYF	TGTGCCAGCAGCTTTGAGATAGGGGCCGAGCAGTACTTC
TRBD1	TRBV5-1	NA	13	TRBJ1-1	CASEQGPGTEAFF	TGCGCCAGTGAACAGGGGCCCGGGACTGAAGCTTTCTTT
TRBD1	TRBV28	NA	14	TRBJ1-6	CASSLGQGYGPLHF	TGTGCCAGCAGTCTGGGACAGGGTTATGGTCCCCTCCACTTT
TRBD2	TRBV27	NA	15	TRBJ2-1	CASRGRETHGNEQFF	TGTGCCAGCAGAGGGCGGGAGACCCACGGAAATGAGCAGTTCTTC
TRBD1	TRBV7-9	once	14	TRBJ2-7	CASSLGTGAHEQYF	TGTGCCAGCAGCTTAGGGACAGGGGCCCACGAGCAGTACTTC
NA	TRBV3-1/TRBV3-2	NA	15	TRBJ2-3	CASSQDPGGPYTQYF	TGTGCCAGCAGCCAAGATCCGGGCGGGCCTTATACGCAGTATTTT
NA	TRBV5-5	NA	19	TRBJ1-2	CASSHKSLPMGRLDYGYTF	TGTGCCAGCAGTCATAAGAGTCTCCCAATGGGCAGACTAGACTATGGCTACACCTTC
TRBD2	TRBV12-3/TRBV12-4	NA	13	TRBJ2-5	CASSGLASITQYF	TGTGCCAGCAGCGGACTAGCGAGCATAACCCAGTACTTC
TRBD2	TRBV3-1/TRBV3-2	NA	16	TRBJ2-5	CASSQGSGRIGETQYF	TGTGCCAGCAGCCAGGGTAGCGGGAGGATTGGGGAGACCCAGTACTTC
TRBD1	TRBV2	NA	17	TRBJ1-5	CASSRKPGQTSNQPQHF	TGTGCCAGCAGTCGGAAACCGGGACAGACGAGCAATCAGCCCCAGCATTTT
NA	TRBV7-9	NA	13	TRBJ1-4	CASSSGGFEKLFF	TGTGCCAGCAGCTCCGGGGGTTTCGAAAAACTGTTTTTT
TRBD1	TRBV6-2/TRBV6-3	few	13	TRBJ1-2	CASSGQGNYGYTF	TGTGCCAGCAGCGGACAGGGGAACTATGGCTACACCTTC
NA	TRBV10-3	few	15	TRBJ1-5	CAISSGGTRGQPQHF	TGTGCCATCAGTTCGGGAGGCACACGGGGGCAGCCCCAGCATTTT
NA	TRBV9	NA	15	TRBJ1-2	CASSADPGGTYGYTF	TGTGCCAGCAGCGCAGATCCTGGAGGGACCTATGGCTACACCTTC
NA	TRBV20-1	NA	18	TRBJ1-5	CSASLEDVGGQPDQPQHF	TGCAGTGCTAGTCTAGAGGATGTGGGTGGCCAGCCTGATCAGCCCCAGCATTTT
NA	TRBV10-3	NA	19	TRBJ1-5	CAISESGRTEVRGNQPQHF	TGTGCCATCAGCGAGTCAGGTCGGACAGAAGTACGCGGCAATCAGCCCCAGCATTTT
NA	TRBV5-4	NA	15	TRBJ1-4	CASSLFQGTNEKLFF	TGTGCCAGCAGCTTGTTCCAGGGAACTAATGAAAAACTGTTTTTT
TRBD1	TRBV18	NA	16	TRBJ1-1	CASSTLGTGGNTEAFF	TGTGCCAGCTCAACCCTCGGGACAGGGGGGAACACTGAAGCTTTCTTT
TRBD1	TRBV19	NA	15	TRBJ1-5	CATKYSDRGNQPQHF	TGTGCCACTAAGTACTCGGACAGGGGTAATCAGCCCCAGCATTTT
TRBD2	TRBV6-5	NA	13	TRBJ2-1	CASPSGRVNEQFF	TGTGCCAGTCCTAGCGGGAGGGTGAATGAGCAGTTCTTC
TRBD1	TRBV7-8	NA	19	TRBJ1-4	CASSLVYPGTGREAEKLFF	TGTGCCAGCAGCTTAGTTTATCCTGGGACAGGGAGGGAGGCGGAAAAACTGTTTTTT
TRBD2	TRBV30	NA	14	TRBJ2-3	CAWRWREGTDTQYF	TGTGCCTGGAGGTGGAGGGAGGGCACGGATACGCAGTATTTT
NA	TRBV6-2/TRBV6-3	NA	13	TRBJ2-5	CASSSDIYKTQYF	TGTGCCAGCAGCTCAGACATCTACAAGACCCAGTACTTC
TRBD1	TRBV5-8	NA	16	TRBJ1-1	CASSLSWTGPLKEAFF	TGTGCCAGCAGCTTGTCATGGACAGGTCCTCTGAAGGAAGCTTTCTTT
NA	TRBV14	NA	15	TRBJ2-7	CASSQDSGSSYEQYF	TGTGCCAGCAGCCAAGATAGCGGTAGCTCCTACGAGCAGTACTTC
TRBD1	TRBV20-1	NA	15	TRBJ2-7	CSASSGTGVQNEQYF	TGCAGTGCTAGTTCCGGGACAGGGGTCCAGAACGAGCAGTACTTC
NA	TRBV6-2/TRBV6-3	NA	16	TRBJ2-5	CASSYYPAGGVETQYF	TGTGCCAGCAGTTACTACCCGGCGGGTGGGGTAGAGACCCAGTACTTC
NA	TRBV6-5	NA	11	TRBJ2-1	CASRAAGEQFF	TGTGCCAGCAGGGCGGCGGGTGAGCAGTTCTTC
TRBD1	TRBV29-1	NA	12	TRBJ1-2	CSVVTGGDGYTF	TGCAGCGTAGTCACAGGGGGCGATGGCTACACCTTC
TRBD2	TRBV6-2/TRBV6-3	NA	16	TRBJ2-2	CASSYAGAPFSGELFF	TGTGCCAGCAGTTACGCGGGAGCCCCTTTCTCCGGGGAGCTGTTTTTT
NA	TRBV4-1	NA	16	TRBJ1-5	CASSQEGGLGNQPQHF	TGCGCCAGCAGCCAAGAGGGGGGGCTCGGGAATCAGCCCCAGCATTTT
NA	TRBV28	NA	13	TRBJ1-5	CASHDRSNQPQHF	TGTGCCAGCCACGACAGGAGCAATCAGCCCCAGCATTTT
NA	TRBV25-1	NA	12	TRBJ2-7	CASSRLPYEQYF	TGTGCCAGCAGTCGACTCCCCTACGAGCAGTACTTC
TRBD2	TRBV19	once	14	TRBJ2-1	CASSSGLAGVEQFF	TGTGCCAGTAGTTCGGGACTAGCGGGAGTTGAGCAGTTCTTC
NA	TRBV11-2	once	16	TRBJ1-2	CASRHMGGTDPYGYTF	TGTGCCAGCAGGCATATGGGTGGAACAGACCCGTATGGCTACACCTTC
NA	TRBV7-8	NA	14	TRBJ2-7	CASSATGHTYEQYF	TGTGCCAGCAGCGCTACGGGACATACCTACGAGCAGTACTTC
TRBD2	TRBV18	NA	15	TRBJ2-7	CASSPAAGVMDEQYF	TGTGCCAGCTCACCGGCGGCGGGAGTAATGGACGAGCAGTACTTC
NA	TRBV7-8	NA	12	TRBJ1-2	CASSPGLYGYTF	TGTGCCAGCAGCCCAGGGCTTTATGGCTACACCTTC
NA	TRBV4-2	NA	13	TRBJ1-3	CASSPSSGNTIYF	TGTGCCAGCAGCCCGAGCTCTGGAAACACCATATATTTT
NA	TRBV10-3	once	12	TRBJ2-1	CATRPGNNEQFF	TGTGCCACCCGACCAGGAAACAATGAGCAGTTCTTC
NA	TRBV9	NA	14	TRBJ2-7	CASSVRAVDYEQYF	TGTGCCAGCAGCGTCAGAGCGGTTGACTACGAGCAGTACTTC
TRBD1	TRBV19	NA	15	TRBJ2-1	CASIATGGGFPRQFF	TGTGCCAGTATCGCAACAGGGGGCGGATTCCCGAGGCAGTTCTTC
NA	TRBV7-2	NA	14	TRBJ1-2	CASSKRSGEYGYTF	TGTGCCAGCAGCAAAAGAAGCGGGGAATATGGCTACACCTTC
NA	TRBV28	NA	15	TRBJ1-4	CASRAQGTLNEKLFF	TGTGCCAGCCGGGCCCAGGGCACCCTTAATGAAAAACTGTTTTTT
NA	TRBV12-3/TRBV12-4	NA	12	TRBJ2-7	CASSSLTYEQYF	TGTGCCAGCAGTTCCTTAACCTACGAGCAGTACTTC
NA	TRBV3-1/TRBV3-2	NA	17	TRBJ1-2	CASSQDLGTGIRYGYTF	TGTGCCAGCAGCCAAGATTTAGGAACAGGGATTAGGTATGGCTACACCTTC
TRBD2	TRBV5-4	NA	16	TRBJ2-7	CASSLGSGLASYEQYF	TGTGCCAGCAGCTTAGGTTCGGGACTAGCGAGTTACGAGCAGTACTTC
TRBD1	TRBV6-5	NA	15	TRBJ2-3	CASSPPTGSTDTQYF	TGTGCCAGCAGTCCACCGACAGGGAGCACAGATACGCAGTATTTT
TRBD2	TRBV5-4	NA	18	TRBJ2-5	CASSLGLAGARGQETQYF	TGTGCCAGCAGCTTGGGACTAGCGGGAGCTCGGGGCCAAGAGACCCAGTACTTC
NA	TRBV7-6	NA	11	TRBJ1-1	CASSPGVSAFF	TGTGCCAGCAGCCCGGGGGTCTCCGCTTTCTTT
TRBD2	TRBV20-1	NA	14	TRBJ2-7	CSASGGRADYEQYF	TGCAGTGCTAGTGGCGGGAGAGCCGACTACGAGCAGTACTTC
NA	TRBV5-5	NA	14	TRBJ2-7	CASSLTWSSYEQYF	TGTGCCAGCAGCTTGACGTGGAGCTCCTACGAGCAGTACTTC
NA	TRBV27	NA	10	TRBJ2-7	CASSFLVRYF	TGTGCCAGCAGTTTTCTCGTCCGGTACTTC